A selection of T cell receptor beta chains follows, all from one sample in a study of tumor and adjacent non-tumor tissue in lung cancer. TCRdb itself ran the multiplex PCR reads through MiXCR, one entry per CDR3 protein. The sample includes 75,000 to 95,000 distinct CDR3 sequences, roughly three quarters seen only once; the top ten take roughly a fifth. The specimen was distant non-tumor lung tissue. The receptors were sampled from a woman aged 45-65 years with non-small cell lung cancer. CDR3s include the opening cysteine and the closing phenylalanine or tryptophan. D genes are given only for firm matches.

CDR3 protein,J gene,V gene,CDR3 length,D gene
CASRPQGATEAFF,TRBJ1-1,TRBV6-5,13,TRBD1
CASSQDDRLAADTQYF,TRBJ2-3,TRBV4-1,16,TRBD2
CASSIGRQGYEQYF,TRBJ2-7,TRBV19,14,TRBD1
CASRSSGTSTYEQYF,TRBJ2-7,TRBV5-1,15,TRBD2
CSIGETSSYEQYF,TRBJ2-7,TRBV29-1,13,TRBD2
CASSQGGLSYEQYF,TRBJ2-7,TRBV5-4,14,.
CASSSEAGVPYNEQFF,TRBJ2-1,TRBV6-5,16,TRBD2
CAITLLGANEQFF,TRBJ2-1,TRBV6-1,13,.
CVGWGNYGYTF,TRBJ1-2,TRBV28,11,.
CASRAVWAYSCEQYF,TRBJ2-7,TRBV6-2/TRBV6-3,15,.
CTSSLSLAGGSRATDTQYF,TRBJ2-3,TRBV5-1,19,.
CVSSPGTSGDNEQFF,TRBJ2-1,TRBV11-1,15,TRBD2
CASSGSGAGHNELFF,TRBJ2-1,TRBV10-2,15,.
CASGGAGNTEAFF,TRBJ1-1,TRBV12-3/TRBV12-4,13,.
CASSVDATTTYEQYF,TRBJ2-7,TRBV9,15,.
CASSLASNEQFF,TRBJ2-1,TRBV5-6,12,.
CASSETLAGGHNTQHF,.,TRBV6-1,16,.
CSTRTSSCGELFF,TRBJ2-2,TRBV29-1,13,TRBD2
CASSKVGTDTQYF,TRBJ2-3,TRBV10-1,13,.
CASGYQATYGYSF,TRBJ1-2,TRBV6-2/TRBV6-3,13,.
CASSGEVTSSDTQYF,TRBJ2-3,TRBV12-3/TRBV12-4,15,.
CSARVASGLMGEQYF,TRBJ2-7,TRBV20-1,15,TRBD2
CASSRDNGEQNF,TRBJ2-7,TRBV11-3,12,.
CASSPTDGTYEQYF,TRBJ2-7,TRBV7-9,14,.
CASSLEDWETQCF,TRBJ2-5,TRBV5-4,13,.